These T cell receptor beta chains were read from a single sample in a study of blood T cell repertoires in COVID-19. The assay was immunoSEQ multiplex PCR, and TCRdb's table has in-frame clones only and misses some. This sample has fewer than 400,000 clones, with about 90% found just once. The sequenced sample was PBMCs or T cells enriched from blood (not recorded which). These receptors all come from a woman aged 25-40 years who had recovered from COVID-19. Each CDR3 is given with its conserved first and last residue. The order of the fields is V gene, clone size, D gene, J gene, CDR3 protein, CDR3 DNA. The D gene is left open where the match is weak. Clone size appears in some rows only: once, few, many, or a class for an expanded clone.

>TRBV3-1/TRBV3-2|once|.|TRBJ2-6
CASSRRAGANVLTF
TGTGCCAGCTCGCGTCGGGCTGGGGCCAACGTCCTGACTTTC
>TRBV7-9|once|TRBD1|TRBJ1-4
CASSFPGQANEKLFF
TGTGCCAGCAGCTTTCCGGGACAGGCTAATGAAAAACTGTTTTTT
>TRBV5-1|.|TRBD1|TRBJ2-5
CASSLETGGKDETQYF
TGCGCCAGCAGCTTGGAGACAGGGGGCAAAGATGAGACCCAGTACTTC
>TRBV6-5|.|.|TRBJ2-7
CASSPEDSIYYEQYF
TGTGCCAGCAGCCCAGAGGACAGCATCTACTACGAGCAGTACTTC
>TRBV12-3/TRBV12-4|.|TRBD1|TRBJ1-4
CASSAGTAEKLFF
TGTGCCAGCAGTGCCGGGACAGCAGAAAAACTGTTTTTT
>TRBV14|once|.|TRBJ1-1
CASSQATLNTEAFF
TGTGCCAGCAGCCAAGCTACGCTGAACACTGAAGCTTTCTTT
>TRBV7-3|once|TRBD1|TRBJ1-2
CASSPTGTGASYGYTF
TGTGCCAGCAGCCCAACAGGGACAGGGGCCTCCTATGGCTACACCTTC
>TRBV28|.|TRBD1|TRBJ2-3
CASSRPGTGPVF
TGTGCCAGCAGTCGTCCCGGGACAGGGCCGGTATTT
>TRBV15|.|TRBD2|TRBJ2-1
CATSRDLAGSGANEQFF
TGTGCCACCAGCAGAGATCTAGCGGGATCTGGGGCGAATGAGCAGTTCTTC
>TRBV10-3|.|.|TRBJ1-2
CAISGSDNVNYGYTF
TGTGCCATCAGCGGATCTGACAACGTCAACTATGGCTACACCTTC
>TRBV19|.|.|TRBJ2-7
CASSMQGSEQYF
TGTGCCAGTAGTATGCAGGGCTCCGAGCAGTACTTC
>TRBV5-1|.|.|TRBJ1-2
CASSDSLYGYTF
TGCGCCAGCAGTGACAGCCTTTATGGCTACACCTTC
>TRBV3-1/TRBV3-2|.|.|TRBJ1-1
CASSQVATNTEAFF
TGTGCCAGCAGCCAGGTGGCAACGAACACTGAAGCTTTCTTT
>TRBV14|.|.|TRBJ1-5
CASSKGFQPQHF
TGTGCCAGCAGCAAGGGGTTTCAGCCCCAGCATTTT
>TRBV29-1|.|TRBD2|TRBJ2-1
CSGRLAASYNEQFF
TGCAGCGGGAGACTAGCGGCCTCATACAATGAGCAGTTCTTC
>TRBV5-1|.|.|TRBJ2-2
CASSLGGSGELFF
TGCGCCAGCAGCTTGGGGGGCAGCGGGGAGCTGTTTTTT
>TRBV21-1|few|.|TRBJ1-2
CASSIYGDTSVYGYTF
TGTGCCAGCAGCATCTATGGGGACACCTCAGTCTATGGCTACACCTTC
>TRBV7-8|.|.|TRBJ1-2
CASSLPGGYNYGYTF
TGTGCCAGCAGTTTGCCGGGGGGGTATAACTATGGCTACACCTTC
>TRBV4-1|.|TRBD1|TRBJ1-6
CASSHPTGDDSPLHF
TGCGCCAGCAGCCACCCGACAGGGGATGATTCACCCCTCCACTTT
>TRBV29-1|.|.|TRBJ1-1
CSVARHPNTEAFF
TGCAGCGTTGCAAGACACCCGAACACTGAAGCTTTCTTT
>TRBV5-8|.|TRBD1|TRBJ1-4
CASSPGQGSSNEKLFF
TGTGCCAGCAGCCCGGGACAGGGAAGCTCTAATGAAAAACTGTTTTTT
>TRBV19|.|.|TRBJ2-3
CASSKPRVATNTDTQYF
TGTGCCAGTAGTAAACCCCGTGTAGCGACAAACACAGATACGCAGTATTTT
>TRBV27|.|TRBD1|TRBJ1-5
CASSLRGQGANSNQPQHF
TGTGCCAGCAGTTTACGCGGACAGGGGGCTAATAGCAATCAGCCCCAGCATTTT
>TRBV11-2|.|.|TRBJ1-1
CARAWAYTEAFF
TGTGCCAGGGCGTGGGCTTACACTGAAGCTTTCTTT
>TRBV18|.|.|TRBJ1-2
CASSPLGPANYGYTF
TGTGCCAGCTCACCCTTGGGGCCAGCCAACTATGGCTACACCTTC
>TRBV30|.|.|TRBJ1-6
CAWSTRGNNSPLHF
TGTGCCTGGAGTACCCGGGGGAATAATTCACCCCTCCACTTT
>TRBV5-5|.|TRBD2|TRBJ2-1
CASSLGLAGYNEQFF
TGTGCCAGCAGCTTGGGTCTAGCGGGCTACAATGAGCAGTTCTTC
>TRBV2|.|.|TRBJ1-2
CARQGPAHGYTF
TGTGCCAGACAGGGCCCGGCGCATGGCTACACCTTC
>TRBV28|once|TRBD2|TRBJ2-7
CASRMTMGGGFEQYF
TGTGCCAGCAGGATGACAATGGGGGGGGGATTCGAGCAGTACTTC
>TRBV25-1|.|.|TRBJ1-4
CASEPRAGTTNEKLFF
TGTGCCAGTGAACCTCGCGCAGGGACAACTAATGAAAAACTGTTTTTT
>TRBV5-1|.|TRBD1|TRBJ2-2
CASSLRTGDTGELFF
TGCGCCAGCAGCTTACGGACAGGGGACACCGGGGAGCTGTTTTTT
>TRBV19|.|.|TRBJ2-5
CASSFGAERKETQYF
TGTGCCAGTAGTTTCGGTGCGGAGAGAAAAGAGACCCAGTACTTC
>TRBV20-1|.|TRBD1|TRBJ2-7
CSASGRTGRQYF
TGCAGTGCTAGTGGCCGGACAGGTAGGCAGTACTTC
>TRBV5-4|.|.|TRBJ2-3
CASRQDSHPTDTQYF
TGTGCCAGCAGGCAAGACTCTCACCCGACAGATACGCAGTATTTT
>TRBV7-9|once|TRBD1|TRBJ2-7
CASTLLQGLGEQYF
TGTGCCAGCACTCTACTACAGGGGCTGGGCGAGCAGTACTTC
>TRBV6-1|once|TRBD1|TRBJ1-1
CASRATGVEAFF
TGTGCCAGCAGAGCGACAGGGGTTGAAGCTTTCTTT
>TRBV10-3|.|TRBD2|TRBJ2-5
CAISESSTSGQETQYF
TGTGCCATCAGTGAGAGCTCGACTAGCGGGCAAGAGACCCAGTACTTC
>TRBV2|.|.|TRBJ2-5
CASTWERSETQYF
TGTGCCAGCACTTGGGAGCGATCGGAGACCCAGTACTTC
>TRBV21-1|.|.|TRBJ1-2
CASSGCRSGYTF
TGTGCCAGCAGTGGTTGTAGATCGGGCTACACCTTC
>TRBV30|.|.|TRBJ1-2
CAWVPSNYGYTF
TGTGCCTGGGTCCCTTCTAACTATGGCTACACCTTC
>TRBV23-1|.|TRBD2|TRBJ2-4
CASSQSPGGVISNKNIQYF
TGCGCCAGCAGTCAATCTCCCGGGGGGGTAATTAGCAACAAAAACATTCAGTACTTC
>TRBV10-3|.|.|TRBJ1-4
CAISEVGEGFETEKLFF
TGTGCCATCAGTGAGGTTGGGGAGGGGTTCGAGACTGAAAAACTGTTTTTT
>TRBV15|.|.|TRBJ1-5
CATSRDNGGTASNQPQHF
TGTGCCACCAGCAGAGATAACGGAGGGACGGCTAGCAATCAGCCCCAGCATTTT
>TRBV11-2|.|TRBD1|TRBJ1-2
CASSSGDRINYGYTF
TGTGCCAGCAGCTCCGGGGACAGGATCAACTATGGCTACACCTTC
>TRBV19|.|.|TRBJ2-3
CATGRGTDTQYF
TGTGCCACTGGCAGGGGCACAGATACGCAGTATTTT